This TCR beta chain was identified during a study of blood T cell repertoires in COVID-19. As originally analysed: Reference gene primers were amplified, and this amplification served to estimate nucleated cell counts. Profiling relied on immunoSEQ multiplex PCR, and the TCRdb table lists in-frame clones only, not all of them. D and trimming come from the DNA, and the V and J calls and clone size come from that table. The sample has more than 95,000 clones, 65% to 85% seen once; the top ten hold about 6%. This CDR3 contains 11 residues. Trimming pared 3 bases from V and 6 bases from J, leaving 8 bases between. Germline V gives CDR1 GTSNPN, CDR2 SVGIG (reference sequence).

Sequencing input: peripheral blood. This chain joins TRBV30 and TRBJ1-1; perhaps TRBD1 as D (5 bases). The TCR was taken from a man older than 75 with active or convalescent COVID-19. CDR3 nucleotide sequence: TGTGCCTGGAGGGGGGGGTCTGAAGCTTTCTTT. Protein sequence: CAWRGGSEAFF.